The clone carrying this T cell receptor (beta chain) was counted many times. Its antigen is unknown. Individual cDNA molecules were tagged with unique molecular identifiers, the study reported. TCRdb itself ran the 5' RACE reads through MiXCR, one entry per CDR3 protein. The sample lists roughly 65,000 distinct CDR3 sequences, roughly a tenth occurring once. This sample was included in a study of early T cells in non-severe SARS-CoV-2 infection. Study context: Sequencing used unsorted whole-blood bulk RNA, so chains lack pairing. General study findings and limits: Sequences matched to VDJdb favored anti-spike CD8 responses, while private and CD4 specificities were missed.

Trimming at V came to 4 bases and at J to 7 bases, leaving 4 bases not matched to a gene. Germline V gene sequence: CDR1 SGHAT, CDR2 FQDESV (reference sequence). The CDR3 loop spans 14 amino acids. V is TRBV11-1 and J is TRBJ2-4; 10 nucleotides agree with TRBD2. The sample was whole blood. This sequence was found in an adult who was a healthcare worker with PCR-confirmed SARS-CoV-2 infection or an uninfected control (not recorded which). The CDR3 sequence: CASSSSGSLNIQYF. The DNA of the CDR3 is TGTGCCAGCAGCTCTAGCGGGAGTCTCAACATTCAGTACTTC.